The entry below gives a single TCR beta chain sequence along with its context. Its target is unknown. TCRdb used MiXCR to reprocess the 5' RACE reads, holding one entry per CDR3 protein. The sample yields roughly 600,000 distinct CDR3 sequences, 15% to 20% seen once. These data come from a study of T-cell memory formation after mild COVID-19. Study-level points and caveats: CD4+ contracting clones were found mainly in CM and EM, and CD8+ ones in EMRA.

Per germline, CDR1 LGHDT and CDR2 YNNKEL (reference sequence). The CDR3 contains 16 residues. The V gene end was trimmed by 0 bases and the J gene end by 1 base; junction bases not matched to a gene: 3. The sequence was collected from an adult woman who had mild COVID-19 (a few samples of this study predate the infection). Cell type and time point are not known. This chain connects TRBV3-1 to TRBJ2-1; 7 nucleotides line up with TRBD1. The sample taken for sequencing was PBMCs or a T cell subset sorted from them (not recorded which). The CDR3 region is CASSQDVGQSYNEQFF. The CDR3 DNA reads as TGTGCCAGCAGCCAAGATGTGGGACAGTCCTACAATGAGCAGTTCTTC.